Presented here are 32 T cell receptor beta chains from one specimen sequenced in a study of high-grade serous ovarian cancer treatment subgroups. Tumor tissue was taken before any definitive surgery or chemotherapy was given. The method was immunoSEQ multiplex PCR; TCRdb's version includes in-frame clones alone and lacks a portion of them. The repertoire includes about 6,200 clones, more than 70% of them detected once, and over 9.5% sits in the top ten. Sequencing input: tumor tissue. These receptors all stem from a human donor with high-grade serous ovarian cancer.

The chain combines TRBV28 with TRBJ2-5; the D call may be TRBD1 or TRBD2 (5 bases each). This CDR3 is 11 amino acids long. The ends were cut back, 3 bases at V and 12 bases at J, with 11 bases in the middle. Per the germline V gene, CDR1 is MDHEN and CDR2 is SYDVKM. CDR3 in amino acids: CASSLGPGEYF. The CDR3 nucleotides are TGTGCCAGCAGTTTGGGGCCCGGGGAGTACTTC.

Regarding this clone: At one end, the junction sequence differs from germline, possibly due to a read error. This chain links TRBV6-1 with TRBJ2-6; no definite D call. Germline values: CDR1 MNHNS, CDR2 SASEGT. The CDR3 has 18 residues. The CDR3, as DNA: TGTGCCAGCAGTGAACCCAGCCTATGCACAAAGTCGGGCCAACGTCCTGACTTC. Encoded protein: CASSEPSLCTKSGQRPDF.

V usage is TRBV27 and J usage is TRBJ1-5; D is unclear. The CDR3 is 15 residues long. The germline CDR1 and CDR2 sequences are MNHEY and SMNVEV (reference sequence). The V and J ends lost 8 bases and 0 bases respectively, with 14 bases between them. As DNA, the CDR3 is TGTGCCAGCGCCAACCCCTGGAATAGCAATCAGCCCCAGCATTTT. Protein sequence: CASANPWNSNQPQHF.

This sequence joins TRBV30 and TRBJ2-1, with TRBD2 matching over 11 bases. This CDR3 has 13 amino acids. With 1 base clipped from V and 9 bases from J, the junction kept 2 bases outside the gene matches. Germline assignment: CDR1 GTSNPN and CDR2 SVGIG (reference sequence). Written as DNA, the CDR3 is TGTGCCTGGAGTGGACTAGCGGGACCTGAGCAGTTCTTC. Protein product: CAWSGLAGPEQFF.

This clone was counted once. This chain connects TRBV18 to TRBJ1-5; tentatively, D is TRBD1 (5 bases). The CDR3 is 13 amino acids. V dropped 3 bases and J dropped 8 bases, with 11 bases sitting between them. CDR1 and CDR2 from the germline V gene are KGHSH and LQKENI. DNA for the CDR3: TGTGCCAGCTCACCGGGCGAGGGGAAGCCCCAGCATTTT. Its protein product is CASSPGEGKPQHF.

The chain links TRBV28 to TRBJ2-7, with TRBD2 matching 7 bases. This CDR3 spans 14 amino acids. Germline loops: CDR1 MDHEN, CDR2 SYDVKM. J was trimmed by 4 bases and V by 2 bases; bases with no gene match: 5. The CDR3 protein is CASSLRLAVYEQYF. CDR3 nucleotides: TGTGCCAGCAGTTTACGGCTAGCGGTATACGAGCAGTACTTC. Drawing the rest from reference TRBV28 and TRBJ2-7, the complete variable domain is DVKVTQSSRYLVKRTGEKVFLECVQDMDHENMFWYRQDPGLGLRLIYFSYDVKMKEKGDIPEGYSVSREKKERFSLILESASTNQTSMYLCASSLRLAVYEQYFGPGTRLTVT.

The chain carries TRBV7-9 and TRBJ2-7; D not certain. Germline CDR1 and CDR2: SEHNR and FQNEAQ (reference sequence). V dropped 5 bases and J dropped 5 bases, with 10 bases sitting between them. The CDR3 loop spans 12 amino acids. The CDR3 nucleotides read TGTGCCAGCAGCCCGCGAAACGACGAGCAGTACTTC. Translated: CASSPRNDEQYF. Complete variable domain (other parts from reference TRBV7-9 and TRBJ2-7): DTGVSQNPRHKITKRGQNVTFRCDPISEHNRLYWYRQTLGQGPEFLTYFQNEAQLEKSRLLSDRFSAERPKGSFSTLEIQRTEQGDSAMYLCASSPRNDEQYFGPGTRLTVT.

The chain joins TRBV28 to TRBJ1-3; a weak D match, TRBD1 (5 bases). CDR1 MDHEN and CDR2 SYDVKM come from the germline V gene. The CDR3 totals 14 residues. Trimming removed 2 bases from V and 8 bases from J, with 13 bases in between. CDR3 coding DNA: TGTGCCAGCAGTTTAGGAGGGGCCGGGGACACCATATATTTT. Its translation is CASSLGGAGDTIYF.

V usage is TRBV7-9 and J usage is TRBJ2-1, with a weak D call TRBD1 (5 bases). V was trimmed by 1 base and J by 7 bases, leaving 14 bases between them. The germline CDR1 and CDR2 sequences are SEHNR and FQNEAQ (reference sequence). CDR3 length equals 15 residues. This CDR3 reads CASSLVGKGLNEQFF. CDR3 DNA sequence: TGTGCCAGCAGCTTAGTAGGAAAGGGGCTAAATGAGCAGTTCTTC.

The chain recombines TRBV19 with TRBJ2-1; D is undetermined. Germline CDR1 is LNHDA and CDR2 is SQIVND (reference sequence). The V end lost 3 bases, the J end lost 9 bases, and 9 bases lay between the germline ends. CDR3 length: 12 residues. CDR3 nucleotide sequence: TGTGCCAGTAGTATTTCAGGCGGTGAGCAGTTCTTC. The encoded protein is CASSISGGEQFF.

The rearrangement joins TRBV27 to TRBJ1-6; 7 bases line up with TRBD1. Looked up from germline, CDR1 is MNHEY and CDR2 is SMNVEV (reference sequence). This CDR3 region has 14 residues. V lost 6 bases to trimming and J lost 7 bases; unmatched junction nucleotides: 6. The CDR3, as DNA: TGTGCCAGCAGAACAGGGGCTGGAAATTCACCCCTCCACTTT. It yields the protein CASRTGAGNSPLHF.

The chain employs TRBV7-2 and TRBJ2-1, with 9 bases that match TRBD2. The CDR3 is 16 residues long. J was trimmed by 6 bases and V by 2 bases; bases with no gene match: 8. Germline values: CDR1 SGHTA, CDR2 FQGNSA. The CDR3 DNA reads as TGTGCCAGCAGCTTAACGGGCGGGAGGGGGATCAATGAGCAGTTCTTC. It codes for CASSLTGGRGINEQFF.

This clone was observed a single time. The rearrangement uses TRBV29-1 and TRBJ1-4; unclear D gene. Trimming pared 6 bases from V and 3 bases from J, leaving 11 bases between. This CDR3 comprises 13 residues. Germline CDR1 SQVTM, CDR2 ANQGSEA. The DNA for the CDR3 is TGCAGCGTGATAGACCGGGCTAATGAAAAACTGTTTTTT. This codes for CSVIDRANEKLFF.

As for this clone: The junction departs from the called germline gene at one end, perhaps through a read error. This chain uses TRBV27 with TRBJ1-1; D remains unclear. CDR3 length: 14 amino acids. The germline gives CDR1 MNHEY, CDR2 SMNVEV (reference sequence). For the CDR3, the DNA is TGTGCCAGCAGTCTATCGGCCCTGAACACTGAAGCTTTCTTT. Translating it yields CASSLSALNTEAFF.

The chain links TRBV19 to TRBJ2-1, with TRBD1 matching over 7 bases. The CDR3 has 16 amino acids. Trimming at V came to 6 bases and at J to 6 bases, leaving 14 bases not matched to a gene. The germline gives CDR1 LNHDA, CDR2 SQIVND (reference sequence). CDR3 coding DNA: TGTGCCAGTAGAAACCTCCGGGACAGAGAGTTCAATGAGCAGTTCTTC. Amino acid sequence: CASRNLRDREFNEQFF.

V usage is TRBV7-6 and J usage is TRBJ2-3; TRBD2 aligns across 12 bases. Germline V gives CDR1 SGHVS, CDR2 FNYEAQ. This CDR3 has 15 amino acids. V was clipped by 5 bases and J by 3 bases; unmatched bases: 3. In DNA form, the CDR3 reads TGTGCCAGCAGCCTAGGACTAGCGGGGACAGATACGCAGTATTTT. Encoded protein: CASSLGLAGTDTQYF.

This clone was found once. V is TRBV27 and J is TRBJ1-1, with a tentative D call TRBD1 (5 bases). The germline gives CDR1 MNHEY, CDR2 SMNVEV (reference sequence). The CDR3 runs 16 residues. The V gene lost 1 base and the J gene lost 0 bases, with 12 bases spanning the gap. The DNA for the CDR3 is TGTGCCAGCAGTTTATACACGGGACGGATGAACACTGAAGCTTTCTTT. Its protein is CASSLYTGRMNTEAFF.

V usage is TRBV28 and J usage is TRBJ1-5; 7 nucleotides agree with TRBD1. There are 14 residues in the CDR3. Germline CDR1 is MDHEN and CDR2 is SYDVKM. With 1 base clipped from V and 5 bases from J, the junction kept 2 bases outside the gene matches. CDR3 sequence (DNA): TGTGCCAGCAGTTTATCAGACAGGGATCAGCCCCAGCATTTT. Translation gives CASSLSDRDQPQHF.

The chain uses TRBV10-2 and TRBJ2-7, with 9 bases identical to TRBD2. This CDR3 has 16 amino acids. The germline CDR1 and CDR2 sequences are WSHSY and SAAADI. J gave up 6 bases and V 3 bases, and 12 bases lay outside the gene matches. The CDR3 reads CASSEISGSPSGEQYF. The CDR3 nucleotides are TGCGCCAGCAGTGAAATTAGCGGGAGCCCCTCTGGCGAGCAGTACTTC.

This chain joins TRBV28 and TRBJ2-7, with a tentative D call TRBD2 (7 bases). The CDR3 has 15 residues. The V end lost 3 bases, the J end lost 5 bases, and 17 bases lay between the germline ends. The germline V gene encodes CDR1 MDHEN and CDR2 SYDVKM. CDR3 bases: TGTGCCAGCAGTTTCGGGGGGCCCTTAACCCACGAGCAGTACTTC. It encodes CASSFGGPLTHEQYF.

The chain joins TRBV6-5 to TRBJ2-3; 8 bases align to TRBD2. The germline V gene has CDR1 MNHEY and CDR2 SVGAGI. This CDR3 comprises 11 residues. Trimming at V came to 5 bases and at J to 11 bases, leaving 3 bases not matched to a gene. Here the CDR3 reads CASSTGGKQYF. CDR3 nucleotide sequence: TGTGCCAGCAGTACGGGGGGGAAGCAGTATTTT.

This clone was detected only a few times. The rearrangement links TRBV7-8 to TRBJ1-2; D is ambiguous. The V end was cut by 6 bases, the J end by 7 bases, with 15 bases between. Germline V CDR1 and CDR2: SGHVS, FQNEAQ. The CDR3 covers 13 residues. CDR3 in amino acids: CASSAQSTRGYTF. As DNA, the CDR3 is TGTGCCAGCAGTGCCCAAAGCACCCGTGGCTACACCTTC.

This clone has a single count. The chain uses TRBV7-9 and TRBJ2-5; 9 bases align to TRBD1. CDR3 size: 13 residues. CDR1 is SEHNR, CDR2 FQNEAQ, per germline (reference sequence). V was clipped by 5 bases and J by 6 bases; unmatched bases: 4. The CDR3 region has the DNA TGTGCCAGCAGCCGACAGGGGGGGAAGACCCAGTACTTC. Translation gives CASSRQGGKTQYF.

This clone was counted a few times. The CDR3 sequence is CASSLAGGVPGELFF. DNA of the CDR3: TGTGCCAGCAGCTTAGCGGGGGGCGTTCCCGGGGAGCTGTTTTTT. The chain joins TRBV5-4 to TRBJ2-2; 9 nucleotides align to TRBD2. This CDR3 region has 15 residues. Trimming took 2 bases from V and 6 from J; bases not matched to a gene: 5. Germline lookup yields CDR1 SGHNT and CDR2 YYREEE (reference sequence).

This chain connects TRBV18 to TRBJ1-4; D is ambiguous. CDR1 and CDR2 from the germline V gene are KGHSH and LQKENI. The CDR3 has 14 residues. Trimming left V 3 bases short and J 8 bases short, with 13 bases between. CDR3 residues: CASSPGPLWEKLFF. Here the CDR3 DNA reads TGTGCCAGCTCACCCGGGCCGTTATGGGAAAAACTGTTTTTT.

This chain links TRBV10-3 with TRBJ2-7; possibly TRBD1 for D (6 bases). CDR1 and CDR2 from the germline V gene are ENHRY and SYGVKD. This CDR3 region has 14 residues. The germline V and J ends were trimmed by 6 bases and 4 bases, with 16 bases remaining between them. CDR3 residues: CAIRGAGKGYEQYF. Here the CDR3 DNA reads TGTGCCATCAGGGGGGCAGGGAAGGGGTACGAGCAGTACTTC.

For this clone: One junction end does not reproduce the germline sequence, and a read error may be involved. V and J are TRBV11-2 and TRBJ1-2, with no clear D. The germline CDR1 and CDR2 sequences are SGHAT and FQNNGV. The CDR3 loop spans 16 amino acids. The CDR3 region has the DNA TGTGCCAGCAGCTTAGAAGGAATGAGTTCTAAGGACGGAAGAATCTTC. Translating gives CASSLEGMSSKDGRIF.

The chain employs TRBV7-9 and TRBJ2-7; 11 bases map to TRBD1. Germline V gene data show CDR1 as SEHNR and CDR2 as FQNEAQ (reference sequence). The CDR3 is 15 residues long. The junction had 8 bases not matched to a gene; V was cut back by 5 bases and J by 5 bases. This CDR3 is CASSRTGTGGNEQYF. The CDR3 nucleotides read TGTGCCAGCAGCCGGACCGGGACAGGGGGGAACGAGCAGTACTTC.

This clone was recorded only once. In DNA form, the CDR3 reads TGTGCCAGCAGCTCCCAAACGGGACTAGCGGGCGGGGAGCTGTTTTTT. It encodes CASSSQTGLAGGELFF. This chain links TRBV7-2 with TRBJ2-2, with 12 bases identical to TRBD2. CDR3 length: 16 residues. Per germline, CDR1 SGHTA and CDR2 FQGNSA. J gave up 7 bases and V 4 bases, and 7 bases lay outside the gene matches.

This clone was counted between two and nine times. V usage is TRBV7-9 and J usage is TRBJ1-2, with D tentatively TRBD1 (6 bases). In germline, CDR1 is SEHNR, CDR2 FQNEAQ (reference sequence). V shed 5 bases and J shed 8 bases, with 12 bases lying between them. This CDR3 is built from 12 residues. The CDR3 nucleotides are TGTGCCAGCAGCGGCCCCCAGGGGGGCTACACCTTC. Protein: CASSGPQGGYTF.

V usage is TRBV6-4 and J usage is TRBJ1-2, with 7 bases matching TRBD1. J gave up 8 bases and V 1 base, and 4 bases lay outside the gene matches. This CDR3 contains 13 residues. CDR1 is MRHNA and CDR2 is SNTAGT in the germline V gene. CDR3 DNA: TGTGCCAGCAGTGACTTTCAGACAGGGGGCTACACCTTC. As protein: CASSDFQTGGYTF.

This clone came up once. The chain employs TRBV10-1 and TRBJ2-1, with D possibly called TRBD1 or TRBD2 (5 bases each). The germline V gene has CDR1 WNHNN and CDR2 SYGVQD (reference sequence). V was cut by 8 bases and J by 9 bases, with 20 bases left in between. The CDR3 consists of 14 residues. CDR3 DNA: TGCGCCAGCGGGAAGGGGACCCTCAAGGGTGAGCAGTTCTTC. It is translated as CASGKGTLKGEQFF.